This T cell receptor beta chain was profiled in a study of CD8 T cells in ankylosing spondylitis. TCRdb independently ran MiXCR on the 5' RACE reads; one entry per CDR3 protein. The table shows just over 350,000 distinct CDR3 sequences, with roughly 22% occurring only once. V shed 2 bases and J shed 6 bases, with 8 bases lying between them. The V gene's germline CDR1 is SEHNR and CDR2 FQNEAQ (reference sequence). The length of the CDR3 is 12 residues. The TCR sequence derives from a male donor with ankylosing spondylitis or in good health (not recorded which). The chain couples TRBV7-9 to TRBJ2-7; unclear D gene. Sequences were obtained from blood, either unsorted or a sorted T cell fraction (not recorded which). The DNA for the CDR3 is TGTGCCAGCAGCTTAAACCCCCGCGAGCAGTACTTC. As protein: CASSLNPREQYF.